This T cell receptor beta chain derives from a study of blood T cells in healthy people across ages. This clonotype was seen more than once but under ten times. Germline CDR1 and CDR2: SGHTA and FQGNSA. The length of the CDR3 is 15 residues. Trimming left V 5 bases short and J 2 bases short, with 14 bases between. Combining a sample-barcoded 5' primer with a J-beta primer mix, a second PCR ran for 7 to 11 cycles. TCRdb fed the 5' RACE reads into MiXCR, producing one record per CDR3 protein. The data show approximately 880,000 distinct CDR3 sequences, 48% seen once. J is TRBJ2-3 and V is TRBV7-2; D is tentatively TRBD1 or TRBD2 (5 bases each). Sequenced material: blood. The clonotype comes from a man aged 30 to 39 in good health. The CDR3 sequence: CASSLPTGLTDTQYF. The CDR3 nucleotides read TGTGCCAGCAGCCTCCCCACGGGGCTCACAGATACGCAGTATTTT.